This TCR beta chain is drawn from a study of cytomegalovirus exposure and HLA in healthy donors. Regarding the study as a whole: Most CMV-associated TCR beta chains appeared HLA-restricted in a later analysis. Follow-up analysis seemed to connect common viral pathogens with several of the most significant clusters identified.

The CDR3 loop spans 10 amino acids. Germline loops: CDR1 SQVTM, CDR2 ANQGSEA. V gave up 6 bases and J gave up 6 bases; unmatched junction bases: 1. PCR involved 60 Vbeta and 13 Jbeta primers. TCRdb keeps only in-frame clones here, not all; method: immunoSEQ multiplex PCR. This table has over 200,000 clones, around four fifths appearing once. About this clone: Its matching antigen is unknown.

Material for sequencing was PBMCs. This TCR was sampled from a woman aged 55-70 years in good health and CMV-seropositive. The V call is TRBV29-1, the J call TRBJ1-2, with 7 bases identical to TRBD1. The CDR3: CSVGQDGYTF. CDR3 bases: TGCAGCGTCGGACAGGATGGCTACACCTTC.